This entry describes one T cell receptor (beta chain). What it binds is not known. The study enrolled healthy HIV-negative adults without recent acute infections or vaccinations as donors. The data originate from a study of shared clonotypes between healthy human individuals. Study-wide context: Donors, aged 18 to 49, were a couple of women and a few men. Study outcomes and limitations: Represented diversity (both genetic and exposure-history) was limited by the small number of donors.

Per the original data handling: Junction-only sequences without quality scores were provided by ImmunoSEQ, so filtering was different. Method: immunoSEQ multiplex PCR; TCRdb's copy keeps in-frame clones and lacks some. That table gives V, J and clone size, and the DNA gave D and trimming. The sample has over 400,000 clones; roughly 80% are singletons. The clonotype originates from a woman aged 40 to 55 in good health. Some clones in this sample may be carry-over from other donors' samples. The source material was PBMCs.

DNA for the CDR3: TGTGCCAGCAGCTTCAACAGGGGAGAGACCCAGTACTTC. Protein: CASSFNRGETQYF. V gene TRBV7-3 combines with J gene TRBJ2-5, with 7 bases that match TRBD1. The V segment lost 3 bases and the J segment 4 bases; nucleotides outside the gene matches: 2. The germline gives CDR1 SGHTA, CDR2 FQGTGA. This CDR3 is built from 13 residues. Full variable domain (outside the CDR3, taken from reference TRBV7-3 and TRBJ2-5): GAGVSQTPSNKVTEKGKYVELRCDPISGHTALYWYRQSLGQGPEFLIYFQGTGAADDSGLPNDRFFAVRPEGSVSTLKIQRTERGDSAVYLCASSFNRGETQYFGPGTRLLVL.